These 15 T cell receptor beta chains came from one sample sequenced in a study of T-cell reconstitution after alpha-beta-depleted transplantation in children. Preparation of the TCRbeta library used unique molecular identifiers. TCRdb itself ran the PCR reads through MiXCR, one entry per CDR3 protein. The table includes about 490,000 distinct CDR3 sequences, roughly 10% detected once. This specimen consisted of PBMCs, obtained before TCRalphabeta/CD19-depleted stem cell transplant. These receptor sequences come from a child aged 2 to 10 with inherited bone marrow failure, due to receive a stem cell transplant.

This chain joins TRBV20-1 and TRBJ2-5, with 10 bases matching TRBD2. Per germline, CDR1 DFQATT and CDR2 SNEGSKA (reference sequence). This CDR3 has 14 amino acids. J was trimmed by 2 bases and V by 5 bases; bases with no gene match: 5. The CDR3 protein is CSAARTSGQETQYF. The CDR3 coding sequence is TGCAGTGCTGCCCGGACTAGCGGACAAGAGACCCAGTACTTC.

The rearrangement joins TRBV19 to TRBJ2-7; the match to TRBD2 covers 10 bases. V was pared by 3 bases and J by 5 bases, with 10 bases of the junction left unmatched. Germline CDR1 LNHDA, CDR2 SQIVND (reference sequence). CDR3 length: 16 amino acids. DNA for the CDR3: TGTGCCAGTAGTATCCCCTCCAGCGGGAGGGTCGACGAGCAGTACTTC. It translates to CASSIPSSGRVDEQYF.

This clonotype showed up many times. V and J are TRBV11-2 and TRBJ2-7, with a possible D match to TRBD2 (6 bases). Trimming took 2 bases from V and 0 from J, leaving 11 bases between them. The CDR3 has 15 residues. Per the germline V gene, CDR1 is SGHAT and CDR2 is FQNNGV. CDR3 DNA sequence: TGTGCCAGCAGCTTAACTAGCTTCAGCTCCTACGAGCAGTACTTC. Translation gives CASSLTSFSSYEQYF.

This clonotype has just a few counts. The CDR3 protein is CASSLATSGRDRSYNEQFF. CDR3 DNA: TGTGCCAGCAGCTTAGCGACTAGCGGGAGAGACCGCTCCTACAATGAGCAGTTCTTC. This chain links TRBV11-1 with TRBJ2-1, with TRBD2 identical over 12 bases. CDR1 is SGHAT, CDR2 FQDESV, per germline (reference sequence). This CDR3 is built from 19 residues. Losses at the gene ends were 0 bases for V and 0 bases for J; bases not matched to a gene: 6. The full variable domain, completed using reference TRBV11-1 and TRBJ2-1, is EAEVAQSPRYKITEKSQAVAFWCDPISGHATLYWYRQILGQGPELLVQFQDESVVDDSQLPKDRFSAERLKGVDSTLKIQPAELGDSAMYLCASSLATSGRDRSYNEQFFGPGTRLTVL.

This clonotype was detected ten times or more. The V and J genes are TRBV29-1 and TRBJ2-4; D call uncertain. Trimming shortened V by 8 bases and J by 3 bases, and 20 bases separated the two germline ends. The CDR3 contains 15 residues. CDR1 SQVTM and CDR2 ANQGSEA come from the germline V gene. The CDR3 bases are TGCAGCCCCTACCTTACACCGACGCGCAAAAACATTCAGTACTTC. This translates into CSPYLTPTRKNIQYF.

This clonotype was picked up a small number of times. The J gene is TRBJ2-1, the V gene TRBV27; 11 bases match TRBD1. This CDR3 contains 16 residues. The V segment lost 5 bases and the J segment 7 bases; nucleotides outside the gene matches: 10. Germline CDR1 reads MNHEY; CDR2 reads SMNVEV (reference sequence). CDR3: CASSPGQGAGLNEQFF. DNA for the CDR3: TGTGCCAGCAGTCCCGGACAGGGGGCAGGGCTGAATGAGCAGTTCTTC.

This clonotype was seen at least ten times. The chain recombines TRBV29-1 with TRBJ2-7; D unclear. V lost 4 bases to trimming and J lost 3 bases, with 7 bases between them. The CDR3 has 11 residues. Germline V gene lookup returns CDR1 SQVTM and CDR2 ANQGSEA. DNA of the CDR3: TGCAGCGTTGGAGAAAACTACGAGCAGTACTTC. Translated, it gives CSVGENYEQYF.

For this clonotype: An end of the junction differs from the germline gene, which may be a read error. CDR3: CATSRDRFVGTYGQYF. The CDR3 DNA reads as TGTGCCACCAGCAGAGATAGGTTTGTCGGAACCTACGGGCAGTACTTC. The V gene is TRBV15, the J gene TRBJ2-7; D remains unclear. CDR1 LNHNV and CDR2 YYDKDF come from the germline V gene (reference sequence). CDR3 size: 16 residues.

This clonotype showed up many times. The rearrangement links TRBV6-2 or TRBV6-3 to TRBJ2-7; perhaps TRBD2 as D (6 bases). Germline CDR1 MNHEY, CDR2 SVGEGT. V dropped 9 bases and J dropped 2 bases, with 11 bases sitting between them. The CDR3 is made up of 12 amino acids. CDR3 DNA sequence: TGTGCCAGTACCGGGACTCCCTACGAGCAGTACTTC. Amino acids: CASTGTPYEQYF.

There are many counts of this clonotype. The rearrangement joins TRBV20-1 to TRBJ1-4; weak D call: TRBD1 (5 bases). CDR3 size: 13 residues. Per germline, CDR1 DFQATT and CDR2 SNEGSKA (reference sequence). With 6 bases removed from V and 7 bases from J, the gap between germline ends came to 15 bases. The CDR3 spells CSAGQGGGEKLFF. Here the CDR3 DNA reads TGCAGTGCCGGGCAGGGTGGAGGTGAAAAACTGTTTTTT.

This clonotype was observed at least ten times. The chain is built from TRBV20-1 and TRBJ2-2; 8 nucleotides align to TRBD2. J gave up 4 bases and V 0 bases, and 4 bases lay outside the gene matches. This CDR3 contains 15 residues. The germline CDR1 and CDR2 sequences are DFQATT and SNEGSKA (reference sequence). CDR3 bases: TGCAGTGCTAGAGATGGGCTAGCGGGCACCGGGGAGCTGTTTTTT. As protein: CSARDGLAGTGELFF.

This clonotype was observed many times. The chain employs TRBV9 and TRBJ1-2; D uncertain. This CDR3 region has 15 residues. CDR1 SGDLS and CDR2 YYNGEE come from the germline V gene. Trimming removed 0 bases from V and 2 bases from J, with 11 bases in between. The CDR3 nucleotides are TGTGCCAGCAGCGTAGCGGCCAAGGCCAACTATGGCTACACCTTC. Translated, it gives CASSVAAKANYGYTF.

This chain links TRBV4-3 with TRBJ2-2, with 10 bases fitting TRBD2. Trimming at V came to 1 base and at J to 8 bases, leaving 10 bases not matched to a gene. Germline V lookup: CDR1 LGHNA, CDR2 YSLEER. The CDR3 has 17 residues. CDR3 nucleotide sequence: TGCGCCAGCAGCCAAGCTCCCCTAGCGGGAGCGACGGGGGAGCTGTTTTTT. It specifies CASSQAPLAGATGELFF.

This clonotype occurred many times. This chain uses TRBV12-3 or TRBV12-4 with TRBJ1-1; tentatively, D is TRBD1 (5 bases). Trimming took 2 bases from V and 1 from J, leaving 14 bases between them. The CDR3 is made up of 16 amino acids. CDR3 nucleotides: TGTGCCAGCAGTTTAATATTGGGGCAGGGGAACACTGAAGCTTTCTTT. Translation: CASSLILGQGNTEAFF.

This clonotype showed up just a few times. The chain carries TRBV15 and TRBJ2-7, with 11 bases that match TRBD2. This CDR3 comprises 16 residues. V was clipped by 7 bases and J by 6 bases; unmatched bases: 14. Germline CDR1 and CDR2: LNHNV and YYDKDF (reference sequence). DNA for the CDR3: TGTGCCACCACCCCCTTGGCGACTAGCGGGACGGGCGAGCAGTACTTC. It is translated as CATTPLATSGTGEQYF.